The clone carrying this T cell receptor (beta chain) was found once. Antigen unknown. Germline CDR1 is SEHNR and CDR2 is FQNEAQ (reference sequence). The CDR3 is made up of 17 amino acids. Germline trimming cut 4 bases from V and 4 bases from J; bases unmatched to any gene: 12. Barcoded TCR alpha and TCR beta cDNA libraries with UMIs came from 5'RACE using constant-segment primers. TCRdb passed the 5' RACE reads through MiXCR, listing each CDR3 protein once. In the table there are about 400,000 distinct CDR3 sequences, about 24% of which are singletons. This sample is drawn from a study of T-cell memory formation after mild COVID-19. Study results and caveats: Day 15 to 85 contracting clones showed balanced CD4/CD8; later expanders leaned CD4+. Mostly located in CM and EM were contracting CD4+ clones, with contracting CD8+ clones located in EMRA. Among clones peaking at day 37 in the second wave, SARS-CoV-2 specificity remained unconfirmed.

The receptor comes from an adult woman who had mild COVID-19 (a few samples of this study predate the infection). Cell type and time point are not known. Sequencing was done on a sample of PBMCs or a T cell subset sorted from them (not recorded which). This chain connects TRBV7-9 to TRBJ2-2, with 7 nucleotides matching TRBD2. The CDR3 loop is CASSSLTSEASTGELFF. The CDR3 DNA is TGTGCCAGCAGCTCACTAACTAGCGAAGCGAGCACCGGGGAGCTGTTTTTT.